The entry below describes one TCR beta chain. V shed 1 base and J shed 9 bases, with 13 bases lying between them. CDR1 is SNHLY, CDR2 FYNNEI, per germline. The CDR3 length is 14 residues. This sample was included in a study of blood T cell repertoires in COVID-19. Sequencing was performed with immunoSEQ multiplex PCR; in TCRdb, only in-frame clones are kept and a portion is missing. The profile shows 150,000 or so clones, around nine tenths of them singletons. This sequence originates from a man aged 50 or older with acute or convalescent COVID-19. Source material: peripheral blood. The V and J genes are TRBV2 and TRBJ1-3, with a possible D match to TRBD1 (5 bases). CDR3 residues: CASSEEGPFTTIYF. The CDR3 region has the DNA TGTGCCAGCAGTGAAGAGGGGCCCTTTACCACCATATATTTT. The whole variable domain, remainder taken from reference TRBV2 and TRBJ1-3, is EPEVTQTPSHQVTQMGQEVILRCVPISNHLYFYWYRQILGQKVEFLVSFYNNEISEKSEIFDDQFSVERPDGSNFTLKIRSTKLEDSAMYFCASSEEGPFTTIYFGEGSWLTVV.